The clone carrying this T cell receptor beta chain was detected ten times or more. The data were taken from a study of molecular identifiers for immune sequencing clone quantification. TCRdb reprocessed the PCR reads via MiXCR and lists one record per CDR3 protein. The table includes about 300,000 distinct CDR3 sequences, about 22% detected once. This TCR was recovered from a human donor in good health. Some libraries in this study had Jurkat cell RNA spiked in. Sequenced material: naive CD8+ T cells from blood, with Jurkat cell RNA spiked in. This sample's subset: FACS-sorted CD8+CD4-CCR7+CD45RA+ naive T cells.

CDR3 sequence reads: CASSLTSDPDTQYF. The CDR3 DNA reads as TGTGCCAGCAGCTTAACCTCGGATCCAGATACGCAGTATTTT. This chain joins TRBV7-9 and TRBJ2-3, with D uncertain. Germline CDR1 and CDR2: SEHNR and FQNEAQ (reference sequence). The CDR3 length is 14 residues. The V end lost 2 bases, the J end lost 4 bases, and 10 bases lay between the germline ends.